The present TCR beta chain was sequenced within a study of T cells in Graves' hyperthyroidism and ophthalmopathy. Study context: Pretreatment peripheral blood was obtained at initial diagnosis.

In this sample, this clonotype turned up many times. Its specificity is not known. The CDR3 runs 13 residues. CDR1 and CDR2 from the germline V gene are LGHNT and FRNRAP. V dropped 8 bases and J dropped 3 bases, with 14 bases sitting between them. Study-wide points: Ophthalmopathy, which appeared later, was predicted by the model a median about 6 months before onset.

At least 3 on the Clinical Activity Score was recorded for ophthalmopathy patients, who also had NOSPECS grade at least 4 and duration under 3 months. Out of 8.5 to 10 ml of fresh peripheral blood came the PBMCs. RNA transcripts served as the template for amplifying TCR beta CDR3 regions. HTBI primers were used for first-round RT-PCR of the TCR CDR3. TCRdb re-called the multiplex PCR reads with MiXCR, one entry per CDR3 protein. The repertoire includes around 600,000 distinct CDR3 sequences, roughly 14% of them detected once, and about an eighth sits in the top ten. The J gene is TRBJ2-7, the V gene TRBV12-5; maybe TRBD2 (7 bases). The sequenced material came from blood. The receptor was derived from a woman aged 45-65 years with Graves' ophthalmopathy. CDR3 nucleotide sequence: TGTGCTAGTAGCCAGGGGACTAACTACGAGCAGTACTTC. Protein sequence: CASSQGTNYEQYF.